A selection of T cell receptor beta chains follows, all from one sample in a study of low-dose radiotherapy and immunotherapy resistance in tumors. TCRdb recomputed calls from the reads with MiXCR, one row per CDR3 protein. The data hold around 100,000 distinct CDR3 sequences, with less than 25% observed a single time. Sequencing was performed on PBMCs, taken after low-dose radiotherapy plus immunotherapy. These receptors were obtained from a male donor with prostate cancer. Both conserved end residues are part of each CDR3. D genes are given only for firm matches. Only part of the rows carry a size: once, few, many, or a class if the clone is expanded.

NA	TRBV3-1	TRBJ1-5	many	CASSQDPGGNQPQHF	TGTGCCAGCAGCCAAGATCCGGGAGGCAATCAGCCCCAGCATTTT
TRBD1	TRBV10-3	TRBJ1-2	once	CAISSAGGVDGYTF	TGTGCCATCAGTTCCGCAGGGGGCGTCGATGGCTACACCTTC
NA	TRBV29-1	TRBJ2-7	many	CSVRGSEQYF	TGCAGCGTAAGGGGGTCCGAGCAGTACTTC
TRBD2	TRBV20-1	TRBJ2-2	many	CSAEGLGLEAGELFF	TGCAGTGCTGAGGGGTTAGGACTAGAGGCCGGGGAGCTGTTTTTT
NA	TRBV10-3	TRBJ2-5	many	CAISLEGGTQETQYF	TGTGCCATCAGTCTAGAGGGGGGCACCCAAGAGACCCAGTACTTC
NA	TRBV28	TRBJ1-2	NA	CASSDPGGRWKGYTF	TGTGCCAGCAGTGATCCCGGGGGGCGATGGAAAGGCTACACCTTC
NA	TRBV6-2/TRBV6-3	TRBJ2-1	many	CAVAAALNEQFF	TGTGCCGTTGCGGCGGCACTCAATGAGCAGTTCTTC
NA	TRBV9	TRBJ1-3	many	CASGANSGNTIYF	TGTGCCAGCGGGGCCAACTCTGGAAACACCATATATTTT
NA	TRBV7-9	TRBJ1-2	many	CASSPWPEGDGYTF	TGTGCCAGCAGCCCCTGGCCGGAGGGAGATGGCTACACCTTC
TRBD1	TRBV7-2	TRBJ2-5	many	CASSNSLQGIGETQYF	TGTGCCAGCAGCAACTCCTTACAGGGGATTGGGGAGACCCAGTACTTC
TRBD2	TRBV5-1	TRBJ2-1	many	CASSPRAPISGGLSPYNEQFF	TGCGCCAGCAGCCCCCGGGCCCCAATCAGCGGGGGGCTCTCTCCCTACAATGAGCAGTTCTTC
NA	TRBV25-1	TRBJ1-1	NA	CASSGDGGGAFF	TGTGCCAGCAGTGGAGACGGGGGTGGGGCTTTCTTT
NA	TRBV12-3/TRBV12-4	TRBJ2-7	many	CASSLAGTTYEQYF	TGTGCCAGCAGTTTAGCCGGGACAACCTACGAGCAGTACTTC
NA	TRBV3-1	TRBJ2-1	many	CASSPLVLNEQFF	TGTGCCAGCAGCCCACTAGTGCTTAATGAGCAGTTCTTC
NA	TRBV7-2	TRBJ2-5	many	CASSQAGRGYQETQYF	TGTGCCAGCAGCCAGGCAGGGCGGGGTTACCAAGAGACCCAGTACTTC
TRBD1	TRBV14	TRBJ2-5	many	CASSQKDRGRGETQYF	TGTGCCAGCAGCCAGAAGGACAGGGGGCGCGGGGAGACCCAGTACTTC
NA	TRBV7-8	TRBJ2-3	many	CASSPILSTDTQYF	TGTGCCAGCAGCCCGATCCTTAGCACAGATACGCAGTATTTT